This is a list of T cell receptor beta chains from one sample in a study of identical twins. From the 5' RACE reads, TCRdb called clonotypes with MiXCR, one entry per CDR3 protein. This table holds roughly 280,000 distinct CDR3 sequences, roughly 8.6% found once. These data are also associated with another study on yellow fever vaccine responses in identical twins.

The specimen sequenced was CD8+ T cells sorted from blood. The receptor set was obtained from a woman aged 18-29 years in good health. Both conserved end residues are part of each CDR3. Each record gives: J gene, V gene, CDR3 protein.

TRBJ2-3,TRBV27,CASSGGGVDTQYF
TRBJ2-7,TRBV11-2,CASSPTKYEQYF
TRBJ2-5,TRBV20-1,CSARPSDSIYLETQYF
TRBJ1-1,TRBV27,CASSFWTRGEVEAFF
TRBJ2-5,TRBV11-2,CASSNPPLAGLQETQYF
TRBJ1-2,TRBV7-9,CASTSRVDGYTF
TRBJ2-2,TRBV29-1,CSVEETISRNTGELFF
TRBJ2-2,TRBV19,CASSTRLAMNTGELFF
TRBJ1-5,TRBV7-8,CASSLLNQPQHF
TRBJ2-2,TRBV24-1,CATSDLRGAPGELFF
TRBJ1-2,TRBV14,CASSQEKAKGLIFDGYTF
TRBJ2-7,TRBV13,CASSSRQGSSYEQYF
TRBJ2-1,TRBV4-3,CASSQDGPAAAYNEQFF
TRBJ2-1,TRBV6-1,CASSLGTSGSYEQFF
TRBJ2-1,TRBV15,CATSKDRGQGEQFF
TRBJ2-3,TRBV7-9,CASNNGTGGETDTQYF